The clone carrying this T cell receptor (beta chain) turned up a few times. Its matching antigen is unknown. Germline trimming cut 6 bases from V and 2 bases from J; bases unmatched to any gene: 10. CDR1 is MNHEY and CDR2 is SVGAGI in the germline V gene. CDR3 length: 16 amino acids. For the library, individual cDNA molecules each received unique molecular identifiers. TCRdb re-called the RACE reads through MiXCR, storing one row per CDR3 protein. The sample contains some 300,000 distinct CDR3 sequences, 4.5% to 5.5% of which appear only once. The sample is drawn from a study of human T cells and chemical hapten exposure. On the study more broadly: Investigators sensitized roughly 2 cm by roughly 2 cm of upper inner arm skin with 2% DPC. Doses of diphenylcyclopropenone went to the patients' scalps weekly throughout the approximately 22-week study.

Time point indicated: pre-sensitization, week 0. Specified treatment: therapeutic diphenylcyclopropenone sensitization with weekly scalp DPC. Study results and caveats: Versus controls, significantly more large CDR3 similarity clusters arose from expanded TCRs.

The chain couples TRBV6-5 to TRBJ1-5, with 7 bases lining up with TRBD1. Sequenced here: whole blood, sampled in connection with sensitization to the hapten diphenylcyclopropenone (DPC). The source is a woman aged 18-30 years with alopecia areata. Some clones in this sample may be carry-over from other donors' samples. The DNA of the CDR3 is TGTGCCAGCAGGAAATCAGGGGGTAGGGGCAATCAGCCCCAGCATTTT. Its translation: CASRKSGGRGNQPQHF.